These 7 T cell receptor beta chains originate from one sample sequenced in a study of T cell repertoires in cytomegalovirus infection. Via MiXCR, TCRdb re-called the reads, giving one row per CDR3 protein. The sample shows more than 350,000 distinct CDR3 sequences, approximately 31% of them seen only once. Source material: PBMCs. All receptors come from a human donor in good health (CMV status not recorded). Some clones in this sample may be carry-over from other donors' samples.

The table lists this clonotype with a count of one. With a much larger clone just one base away, this may be a read error. The chain links TRBV7-9 to TRBJ1-5; 7 bases are a match to TRBD1. The CDR3 has 14 amino acids. The V gene's germline CDR1 is SEHNR and CDR2 FQNEAQ (reference sequence). CDR3 region: CASSLAGGFQPKHF. As DNA, the CDR3 is TGTGCCAGCAGCTTAGCAGGGGGCTTTCAGCCCAAGCATTTT.

CDR3 residues: CATSSGQGYQPQHF. CDR3 nucleotides: TGTGCCACCAGTTCCGGACAGGGGTACCAGCCCCAGCATTTT. The chain links TRBV24-1 to TRBJ1-5; TRBD1 agrees at 9 bases. The ends lost 6 bases at V and 7 bases at J; junction bases unmatched: 6. Germline V gene sequence: CDR1 KGHDR, CDR2 SFDVKD. The CDR3 length is 14 residues.

CDR3 sequence (DNA): TGTGCCAGTAGTATAATGACTAGCGGGGACAATGAGCAGTTCTTC. It codes for CASSIMTSGDNEQFF. The chain links TRBV19 to TRBJ2-1; 11 positions match TRBD2. The V gene's germline CDR1 is LNHDA and CDR2 SQIVND (reference sequence). Trimming took 2 bases from V and 5 from J; bases not matched to a gene: 2. This CDR3 spans 15 amino acids.

Ten or more counts support this clonotype. This chain joins TRBV12-3 or TRBV12-4 and TRBJ2-5; D is ambiguous. There are 13 residues in the CDR3. V was cut by 6 bases and J by 5 bases, with 13 bases left in between. The CDR3 DNA reads TGTGCCAGCAGCCAGACATCTAGGGAGACCCAGTACTTC. Translated, it gives CASSQTSRETQYF.

This clonotype has only a few counts. Sequence at one end of the junction differs from germline and may be a read error. The chain recombines TRBV5-1 with TRBJ2-5; possibly TRBD1 or TRBD2 for D (5 bases each). CDR1 and CDR2 (germline): SGHRS, YFSETQ. The CDR3 runs 17 residues. As DNA, the CDR3 is TGCGCCAGCAGTCCTCGGAGTGGGATAGCGTACTACCAGGGCTTGAACTTC. Its protein is CASSPRSGIAYYQGLNF.

This clonotype came up a few times. CDR3 protein: CASSPPTGGTSSPLHF. DNA for the CDR3: TGTGCCAGCAGCCCCCCCACGGGAGGAACAAGCTCACCCCTCCACTTT. V gene TRBV7-8 combines with J gene TRBJ1-6; no clear D gene. Trimming removed 5 bases at V and 10 bases at J, with 21 bases between. The CDR3 is made up of 16 amino acids. The germline V gene has CDR1 SGHVS and CDR2 FQNEAQ.

This clonotype was seen more than once but under ten times. The V and J genes are TRBV4-1 and TRBJ2-6; TRBD1 matches 9 bases. The V gene end was trimmed by 4 bases and the J gene end by 0 bases; junction bases not matched to a gene: 7. Looked up from germline, CDR1 is MGHRA and CDR2 is YSYEKL. This CDR3 has 18 amino acids. CDR3 DNA sequence: TGCGCCAGCAGCCCCCGACAGGGGGTGTTCTCTGGGGCCAACGTCCTGACTTTC. It is translated as CASSPRQGVFSGANVLTF.